The 32 T cell receptor beta chains reported below all come from one sample, sequenced in a study of identifying expanded T cells in peripheral blood. This table comes from immunoSEQ multiplex PCR, and its TCRdb copy is limited to in-frame clones, with some not included. Of 100,000 to 150,000 clones listed, 75% to 90% are singletons. The specimen was blood. These receptors originate from a person between 18 and 69 years old in good health.

The rearrangement uses TRBV18 and TRBJ2-2, with 9 bases identical to TRBD1. Germline values: CDR1 KGHSH, CDR2 LQKENI. The ends lost 3 bases at V and 4 bases at J; junction bases unmatched: 9. This CDR3 region has 17 residues. The CDR3, as DNA: TGTGCCAGCTCACCCGGGACAGGGTCCCCGGCCACCGGGGAGCTGTTTTTT. This translates into CASSPGTGSPATGELFF.

The chain combines TRBV28 with TRBJ2-3, with 8 bases fitting TRBD2. Looked up from germline, CDR1 is MDHEN and CDR2 is SYDVKM. After removal of 5 bases from V and 9 bases from J, the junction contained 13 bases not matched to a gene. CDR3 length: 15 residues. The chain's CDR3 is CASSPIVGTSITQYF. The CDR3 nucleotides are TGTGCCAGCAGTCCAATTGTTGGGACTAGTATAACGCAGTATTTT.

V is TRBV5-1 and J is TRBJ2-3; tentatively, D is TRBD2 (5 bases). Germline assignment: CDR1 SGHRS and CDR2 YFSETQ. There are 15 residues in the CDR3. Deletions cut 5 bases from V and 3 bases from J, with 16 bases between. CDR3 sequence: CASRANGIGTDTQYF. The CDR3 DNA is TGCGCCAGCAGGGCCAACGGGATAGGGACAGATACGCAGTATTTT.

This sequence joins TRBV19 and TRBJ1-5, with D uncertain. The V gene's germline CDR1 is LNHDA and CDR2 SQIVND (reference sequence). This CDR3 has 14 residues. Between the trimmed V and J ends, which lost 5 bases and 3 bases, there was a span of 11 bases. Here the CDR3 reads CASSPRHSNQPQHF. Here the CDR3 DNA reads TGTGCCAGTAGTCCCCGACATTCCAATCAGCCCCAGCATTTT. The full variable domain, in which reference TRBV19 and TRBJ1-5 provide the parts outside the CDR3, is DGGITQSPKYLFRKEGQNVTLSCEQNLNHDAMYWYRQDPGQGLRLIYYSQIVNDFQKGDIAEGYSVSREKKESFPLTVTSAQKNPTAFYLCASSPRHSNQPQHFGDGTRLSIL.

The V and J genes are TRBV7-9 and TRBJ2-1; D unclear. This CDR3 spans 15 amino acids. CDR1 is SEHNR and CDR2 is FQNEAQ in the germline V gene (reference sequence). V gave up 7 bases and J gave up 5 bases, with 18 bases separating them. CDR3 protein: CASTLRAQVNNEQFF. CDR3 bases: TGTGCCAGCACCCTCCGGGCCCAAGTAAACAATGAGCAGTTCTTC.

The chain links TRBV7-9 to TRBJ1-1; the match to TRBD1 covers 8 bases. J gave up 9 bases and V 1 base, and 4 bases lay outside the gene matches. Per the germline V gene, CDR1 is SEHNR and CDR2 is FQNEAQ (reference sequence). The CDR3 sequence is 13 residues long. CDR3 residues: CASSLGDRPKAFF. The CDR3 coding sequence is TGTGCCAGCAGCTTAGGGGACAGGCCGAAAGCTTTCTTT.

In nucleotides, the CDR3 is TGTGCCATCGCAGAGGACCCAAACATTCAGTACTTC. Its protein product is CAIAEDPNIQYF. The chain uses TRBV7-2 and TRBJ2-4; no definite D call. V gave up 10 bases and J gave up 6 bases, with 13 bases separating them. The CDR3 runs 12 residues. CDR1 SGHTA and CDR2 FQGNSA come from the germline V gene. The full variable domain, its missing parts supplied by reference TRBV7-2 and TRBJ2-4, is GAGVSQSPSNKVTEKGKDVELRCDPISGHTALYWYRQSLGQGLEFLIYFQGNSAPDKSGLPSDRFSAERTGGSVSTLTIQRTQQEDSAVYLCAIAEDPNIQYFGAGTRLSVL.

The chain joins TRBV6-5 to TRBJ2-7; the D is unclear. The V gene lost 6 bases and the J gene lost 3 bases, with 18 bases spanning the gap. The CDR3 runs 15 residues. Germline V lookup: CDR1 MNHEY, CDR2 SVGAGI. CDR3 in amino acids: CASRSRQDTLYEQYF. The CDR3 nucleotides read TGTGCCAGCAGATCCCGCCAGGATACTCTCTACGAGCAGTACTTC.

This rearrangement joins TRBV19 to TRBJ2-1; TRBD2 agrees at 11 bases. V shed 5 bases and J 6 bases; nucleotides not matched to a gene: 9. The CDR3 is 16 residues long. Germline V lookup: CDR1 LNHDA, CDR2 SQIVND (reference sequence). The CDR3 region is CASSRTPGTSGNEQFF. The CDR3 coding sequence is TGTGCCAGTAGTCGAACCCCCGGGACTAGCGGCAATGAGCAGTTCTTC.

The V and J genes are TRBV6-6 and TRBJ1-2; 8 nucleotides agree with TRBD1. In germline, CDR1 is MNHNY, CDR2 SVGAGI (reference sequence). V shed 7 bases, J shed 4 bases, and the junction held 14 bases outside the gene matches. This CDR3 region has 16 residues. CDR3 DNA sequence: TGTGCCAGCACTACGAACCGGGGACAGGCGACCTATGGCTACACCTTC. The encoded protein is CASTTNRGQATYGYTF.

This clone was detected a few times. This sequence joins TRBV27 and TRBJ2-1; 11 bases fit TRBD2. From germline, CDR1 is MNHEY and CDR2 SMNVEV (reference sequence). The CDR3 extends over 15 amino acids. Trimming removed 8 bases from V and 4 bases from J; junction bases left unmatched: 7. In DNA form, the CDR3 reads TGTGCCAGCGAAGATAGCGGGGGGGAATACAATGAGCAGTTCTTC. The encoded protein is CASEDSGGEYNEQFF.

This rearrangement joins TRBV6-1 to TRBJ1-1; D unclear. V lost 2 bases and J lost 7, with 17 bases in between. CDR1 is MNHNS and CDR2 is SASEGT in the germline V gene. CDR3 length equals 15 residues. The CDR3 loop is CASSERSIPPFEAFF. For the CDR3, the DNA is TGTGCCAGCAGTGAAAGGTCTATCCCTCCGTTTGAAGCTTTCTTT.

This clone was recorded once. The chain joins TRBV7-6 to TRBJ1-1, with D possibly matching TRBD1 (6 bases). Per germline, CDR1 SGHVS and CDR2 FNYEAQ. The CDR3 totals 15 residues. Trimming removed 1 base at V and 0 bases at J, with 9 bases between. As DNA, the CDR3 is TGTGCCAGCAGCTTAGTAGGGGGGATGAACACTGAAGCTTTCTTT. Residues: CASSLVGGMNTEAFF.

V gene TRBV4-2 combines with J gene TRBJ1-4; unclear D gene. Germline CDR1 reads LGHNA; CDR2 reads YNFKEQ. V was clipped by 0 bases and J by 8 bases, with 7 bases between them. The CDR3 extends over 13 amino acids. The CDR3 reads CASSQDRPEKLFF. The DNA for the CDR3 is TGTGCCAGCAGCCAAGATCGGCCGGAAAAACTGTTTTTT.

The rearrangement joins TRBV19 to TRBJ2-7; the match to TRBD2 covers 10 bases. J lost 6 bases, V lost 1 base, and 9 bases had no gene match. CDR3 length: 16 residues. The V gene's germline CDR1 is LNHDA and CDR2 SQIVND (reference sequence). Here the CDR3 DNA reads TGTGCCAGTAGTATAGTGGGACTAGCGCCCTCCCCCGAGCAGTACTTC. Translated, it gives CASSIVGLAPSPEQYF.

V and J are TRBV14 and TRBJ2-5; TRBD2 matches at 10 bases. The CDR3 runs 13 residues. Germline trimming cut 1 base from V and 11 bases from J; bases unmatched to any gene: 4. Germline CDR1 SGHDN, CDR2 FVKESK. The chain's CDR3 is CASSQVLAGRQYF. DNA of the CDR3: TGTGCCAGCAGCCAAGTACTAGCGGGGAGACAGTACTTC. The entire variable domain, with the rest obtained from reference TRBV14 and TRBJ2-5, is as follows: EAGVTQFPSHSVIEKGQTVTLRCDPISGHDNLYWYRRVMGKEIKFLLHFVKESKQDESGMPNNRFLAERTGGTYSTLKVQPAELEDSGVYFCASSQVLAGRQYFGPGTRLLVL.

This rearrangement joins TRBV5-1 to TRBJ2-7, with TRBD2 matching over 10 bases. With V trimmed by 3 bases and J by 5 bases, 5 bases remained unmatched. Looked up from germline, CDR1 is SGHRS and CDR2 is YFSETQ. The CDR3 is 14 amino acids. As DNA, the CDR3 is TGCGCCAGCAGCTCTAGCGGGAGTGCGGACGAGCAGTACTTC. Translation: CASSSSGSADEQYF.

The CDR3 here is CASSVASQGTEFF. The CDR3 DNA reads TGTGCCAGCAGCGTTGCCTCCCAAGGGACTGAATTCTTC. The chain carries TRBV7-9 and TRBJ2-1, with TRBD2 as a possible D gene (6 bases). Trimming removed 5 bases at V and 16 bases at J, with 21 bases between. Germline V gene lookup returns CDR1 SEHNR and CDR2 FQNEAQ (reference sequence). There are 13 residues in the CDR3.

This clone was seen once. The J gene is TRBJ2-1, the V gene TRBV5-6; D not resolved. The CDR3 has 12 residues. V shed 4 bases and J shed 5 bases, with 7 bases lying between them. CDR1 is SGHDT and CDR2 is YYEEEE in the germline V gene. The chain's CDR3 is CASSVVNNEQFF. CDR3 in DNA: TGTGCCAGCAGCGTGGTAAACAATGAGCAGTTCTTC.

The rearrangement uses TRBV23-1 and TRBJ2-3; D not certain. TRBV23-1 is noted as an ORF with a role that remains uncertain. This CDR3 has 14 residues. V lost 7 bases, J lost 0 bases, and 11 bases lay in between. The chain's CDR3 is CASTPSSSTDTQYF. Here the CDR3 DNA reads TGCGCCAGCACCCCGAGCAGTAGCACAGATACGCAGTATTTT.

The table lists this clone with a count of one. The chain uses TRBV2 and TRBJ2-1; 7 positions agree with TRBD2. Losses at the gene ends were 6 bases for V and 7 bases for J; bases not matched to a gene: 9. The CDR3 has 14 residues. In germline, CDR1 is SNHLY, CDR2 FYNNEI. The CDR3 sequence: CASRILTSSNEQFF. The CDR3 DNA follows: TGTGCCAGCAGGATCTTGACTAGCAGTAATGAGCAGTTCTTC.

The chain carries TRBV7-3 and TRBJ2-3; the D is unclear. Between the trimmed V and J ends, which lost 5 bases and 0 bases, there was a span of 12 bases. The CDR3 is made up of 15 amino acids. Germline-derived CDR1 and CDR2 are SGHTA and FQGTGA. CDR3 bases: TGTGCCAGCAGCCTCAACCCCGGAAGCACAGATACGCAGTATTTT. It translates to CASSLNPGSTDTQYF.

The rearrangement uses TRBV29-1 and TRBJ2-7; tentatively, D is TRBD1 or TRBD2 (5 bases each). Trimming took off 4 bases at V and 0 bases at J, with 10 bases between the two ends. The germline CDR1 and CDR2 sequences are SQVTM and ANQGSEA. The CDR3 spans 13 residues. The CDR3 region is CSVGDGVSYEQYF. CDR3 sequence (DNA): TGCAGCGTTGGGGACGGGGTCTCCTACGAGCAGTACTTC.

The rearrangement links TRBV29-1 to TRBJ2-1; 10 bases line up with TRBD2. CDR1 and CDR2 (germline): SQVTM, ANQGSEA. The V segment lost 7 bases and the J segment 6 bases; nucleotides outside the gene matches: 15. CDR3 length: 16 amino acids. CDR3 sequence: CSGGGTSDTPANEQFF. The CDR3 coding sequence is TGCAGCGGGGGGGGGACTAGCGACACCCCGGCCAATGAGCAGTTCTTC.

The chain couples TRBV28 to TRBJ1-5; D is perhaps TRBD1 (6 bases). Trimming left V 10 bases short and J 0 bases short, with 7 bases between. The CDR3 loop spans 12 amino acids. The germline gives CDR1 MDHEN, CDR2 SYDVKM. The CDR3 sequence: CATGASNQPQHF. CDR3 nucleotide sequence: TGTGCCACGGGGGCTAGCAATCAGCCCCAGCATTTT.

The genes are TRBV5-4 and TRBJ1-2; 8 bases fit TRBD1. CDR1 SGHNT and CDR2 YYREEE come from the germline V gene (reference sequence). The V segment lost 1 base and the J segment 3 bases; nucleotides outside the gene matches: 8. This CDR3 has 16 amino acids. As DNA, the CDR3 is TGTGCCAGCAGCTTGCCCCGGGACAGGTGGGACTATGGCTACACCTTC. Translated, it gives CASSLPRDRWDYGYTF.

The CDR3, as DNA: TGTGCCAGCAGCGTAGGGGGTGGCCACGAGCAGTACTTC. It codes for CASSVGGGHEQYF. The chain links TRBV9 to TRBJ2-7; D unresolved. CDR1 and CDR2 from the germline V gene are SGDLS and YYNGEE. This CDR3 has 13 residues. With 0 bases removed from V and 5 bases from J, the gap between germline ends came to 9 bases.

This sequence joins TRBV6-6 and TRBJ2-7, with 7 bases lining up with TRBD1. Germline loops: CDR1 MNHNY, CDR2 SVGAGI (reference sequence). J gave up 2 bases and V 8 bases, and 3 bases lay outside the gene matches. The CDR3 extends over 12 amino acids. In nucleotides, the CDR3 is TGTGCCAGCCGGGACAGACCCTACGAGCAGTACTTC. Amino acids: CASRDRPYEQYF.

This chain uses TRBV7-2 with TRBJ1-6, with 7 bases fitting TRBD1. Germline V gives CDR1 SGHTA, CDR2 FQGNSA. The CDR3 runs to 14 residues. V lost 5 bases and J lost 9; bases outside the gene matches: 7. The CDR3 region has the DNA TGTGCCAGCAGCGTATGGGACAGTACTTCACCCCTCCACTTT. This sequence encodes CASSVWDSTSPLHF. Full variable domain (remainder filled in from reference TRBV7-2 and TRBJ1-6): GAGVSQSPSNKVTEKGKDVELRCDPISGHTALYWYRQSLGQGLEFLIYFQGNSAPDKSGLPSDRFSAERTGGSVSTLTIQRTQQEDSAVYLCASSVWDSTSPLHFGNGTRLTVT.

This chain links TRBV10-3 with TRBJ1-2; TRBD1 might be the D (5 bases). The CDR3 extends over 12 amino acids. Trimming took 3 bases from V and 4 from J, leaving 6 bases between them. The germline gives CDR1 ENHRY, CDR2 SYGVKD. CDR3 amino acids: CAISEDSYGYTF. Written as DNA, the CDR3 is TGTGCCATCAGTGAAGACAGCTATGGCTACACCTTC.

The chain recombines TRBV30 with TRBJ1-3; tentative D call: TRBD1 (5 bases). Germline V gene sequence: CDR1 GTSNPN, CDR2 SVGIG (reference sequence). Trimming removed 4 bases from V and 0 bases from J, with 7 bases in between. This CDR3 spans 13 amino acids. The CDR3 region has the DNA TGTGCCTGGATCGGGGGCTCTGGAAACACCATATATTTT. It yields the protein CAWIGGSGNTIYF.

This clone has a handful of counts. The chain recombines TRBV6-5 with TRBJ1-2; 8 nucleotides agree with TRBD1. The V gene end was trimmed by 6 bases and the J gene end by 4 bases; junction bases not matched to a gene: 4. This CDR3 is 13 amino acids long. CDR1 MNHEY and CDR2 SVGAGI come from the germline V gene. The CDR3 loop is CASRRTGTYGYTF. The DNA of the CDR3 is TGTGCCAGCAGGAGGACAGGGACCTATGGCTACACCTTC.